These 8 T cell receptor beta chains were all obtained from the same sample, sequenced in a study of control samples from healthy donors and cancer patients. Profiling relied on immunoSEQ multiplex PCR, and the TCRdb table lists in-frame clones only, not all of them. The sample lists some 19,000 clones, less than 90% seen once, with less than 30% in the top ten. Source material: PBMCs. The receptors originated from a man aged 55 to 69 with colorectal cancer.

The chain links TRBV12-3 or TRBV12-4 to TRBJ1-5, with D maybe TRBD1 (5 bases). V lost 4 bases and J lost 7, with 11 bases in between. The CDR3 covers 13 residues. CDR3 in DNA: TGTGCCAGCAGTTACGGGGGGGTCCAGCCCCAGCATTTT. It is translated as CASSYGGVQPQHF.

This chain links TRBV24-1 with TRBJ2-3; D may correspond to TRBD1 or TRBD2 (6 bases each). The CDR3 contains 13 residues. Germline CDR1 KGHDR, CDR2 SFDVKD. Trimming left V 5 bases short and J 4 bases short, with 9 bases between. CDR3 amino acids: CATSGGASDTQYF. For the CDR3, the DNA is TGTGCCACCAGTGGGGGGGCCTCAGATACGCAGTATTTT.

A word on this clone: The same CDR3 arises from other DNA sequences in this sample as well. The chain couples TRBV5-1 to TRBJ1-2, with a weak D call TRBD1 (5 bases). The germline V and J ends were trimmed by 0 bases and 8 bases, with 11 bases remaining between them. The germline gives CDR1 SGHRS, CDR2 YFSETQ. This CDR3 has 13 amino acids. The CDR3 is CASSLGQGGGYTF. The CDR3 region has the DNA TGCGCCAGCAGCTTGGGGCAGGGTGGGGGCTACACCTTC.

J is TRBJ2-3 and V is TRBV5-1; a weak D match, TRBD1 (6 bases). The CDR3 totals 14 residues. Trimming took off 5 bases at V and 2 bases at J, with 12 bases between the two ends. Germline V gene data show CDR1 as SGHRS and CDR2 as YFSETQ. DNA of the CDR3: TGCGCCAGCAGAGCAGGGGTGGTCACAGATACGCAGTATTTT. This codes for CASRAGVVTDTQYF.

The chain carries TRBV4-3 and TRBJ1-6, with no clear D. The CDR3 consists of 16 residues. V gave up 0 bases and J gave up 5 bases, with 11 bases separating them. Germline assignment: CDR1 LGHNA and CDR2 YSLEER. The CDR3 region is CASSQESALNNSPLHF. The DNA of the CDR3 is TGCGCCAGCAGCCAAGAATCGGCGCTGAATAATTCACCCCTCCACTTT.

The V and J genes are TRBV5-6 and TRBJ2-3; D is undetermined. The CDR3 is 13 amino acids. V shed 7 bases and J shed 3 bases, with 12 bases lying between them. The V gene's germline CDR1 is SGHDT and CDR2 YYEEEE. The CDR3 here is CASSNLATDTQYF. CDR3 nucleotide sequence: TGTGCCAGCTCGAACCTGGCAACAGATACGCAGTATTTT.

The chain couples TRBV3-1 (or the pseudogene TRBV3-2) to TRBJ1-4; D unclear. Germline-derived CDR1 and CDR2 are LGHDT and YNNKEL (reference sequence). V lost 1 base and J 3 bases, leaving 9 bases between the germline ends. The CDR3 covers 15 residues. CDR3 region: CASSQAVGANEKLFF. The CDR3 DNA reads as TGTGCCAGCAGCCAAGCGGTCGGGGCTAATGAAAAACTGTTTTTT.

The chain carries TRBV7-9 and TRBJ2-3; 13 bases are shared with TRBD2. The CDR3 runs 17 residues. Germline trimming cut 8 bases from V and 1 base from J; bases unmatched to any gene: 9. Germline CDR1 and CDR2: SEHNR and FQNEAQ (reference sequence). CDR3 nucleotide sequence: TGTGCCAGCGCATTGGGACTAGCGGGGTTTCGCACAGATACGCAGTATTTT. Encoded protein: CASALGLAGFRTDTQYF.